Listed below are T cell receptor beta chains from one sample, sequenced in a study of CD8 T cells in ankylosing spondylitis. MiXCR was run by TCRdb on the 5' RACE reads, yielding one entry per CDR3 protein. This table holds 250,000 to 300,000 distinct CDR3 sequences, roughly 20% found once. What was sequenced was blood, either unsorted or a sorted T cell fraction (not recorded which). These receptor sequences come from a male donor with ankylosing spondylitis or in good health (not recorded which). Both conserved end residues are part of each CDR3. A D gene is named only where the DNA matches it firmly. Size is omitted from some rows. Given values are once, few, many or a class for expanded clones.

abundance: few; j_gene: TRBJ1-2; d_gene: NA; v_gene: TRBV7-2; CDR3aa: CASSYPGYGYTF; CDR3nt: TGTGCCAGCAGCTACCCTGGCTATGGCTACACCTTC
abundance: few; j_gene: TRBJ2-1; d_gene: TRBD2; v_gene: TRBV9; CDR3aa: CASSRVAGGYNEQFF; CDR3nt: TGTGCCAGCAGCCGAGTAGCGGGAGGCTACAATGAGCAGTTCTTC
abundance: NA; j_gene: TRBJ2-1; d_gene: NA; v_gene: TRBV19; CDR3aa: CASSRGRGYNEQFF; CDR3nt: TGTGCCAGTAGCAGGGGGCGGGGGTACAATGAGCAGTTCTTC
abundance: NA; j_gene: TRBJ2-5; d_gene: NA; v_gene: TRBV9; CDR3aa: CASSVGAQETQYF; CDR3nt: TGTGCCAGCAGCGTAGGGGCCCAAGAGACCCAGTACTTC
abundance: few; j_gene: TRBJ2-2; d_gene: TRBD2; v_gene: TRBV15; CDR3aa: CATSREVSGRLNTGELFF; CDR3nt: TGTGCCACCAGCAGAGAGGTTAGCGGGAGATTGAACACCGGGGAGCTGTTTTTT
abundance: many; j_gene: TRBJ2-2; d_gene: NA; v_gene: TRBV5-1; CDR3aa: CASSLDTGELFF; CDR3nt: TGCGCCAGCAGCTTGGACACCGGGGAGCTGTTTTTT
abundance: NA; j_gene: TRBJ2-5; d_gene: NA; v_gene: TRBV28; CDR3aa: CASSLGQGSKTQHF; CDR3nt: TGTGCCAGCAGTTTGGGGCAGGGGTCAAAGACCCAGCACTTC
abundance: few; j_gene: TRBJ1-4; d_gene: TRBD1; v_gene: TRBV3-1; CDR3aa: CASSPLRTGYYEKLFF; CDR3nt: TGTGCCAGCAGCCCCCTCCGGACAGGGTATTATGAAAAACTGTTTTTT
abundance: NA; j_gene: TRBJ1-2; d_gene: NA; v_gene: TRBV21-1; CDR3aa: CASSSLRQGDRGCDGYTF; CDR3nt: TGTGCCAGCAGCTCCCTCCGCCAGGGGGACAGGGGTTGCGATGGCTACACCTTC
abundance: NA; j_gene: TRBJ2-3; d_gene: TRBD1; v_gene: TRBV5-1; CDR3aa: CASSWTGGGTDTQYF; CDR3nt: TGCGCCAGCAGCTGGACAGGGGGCGGCACAGATACGCAGTATTTT
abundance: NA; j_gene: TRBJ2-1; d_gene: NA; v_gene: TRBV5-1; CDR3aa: CASSLAWDNEQFF; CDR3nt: TGCGCCAGCAGCTTGGCCTGGGACAATGAGCAGTTCTTC
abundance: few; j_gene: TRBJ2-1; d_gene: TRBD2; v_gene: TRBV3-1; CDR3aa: CASSSGLAPLNEQFF; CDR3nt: TGTGCCAGCAGCTCGGGACTAGCCCCTCTCAATGAGCAGTTCTTC
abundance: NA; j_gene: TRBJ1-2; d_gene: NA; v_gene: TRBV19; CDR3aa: CASSASTENYGYTF; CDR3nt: TGTGCCAGTAGTGCGTCGACAGAGAACTATGGCTACACCTTC
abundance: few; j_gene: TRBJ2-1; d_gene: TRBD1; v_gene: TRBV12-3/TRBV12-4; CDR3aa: CASSRDRINNEQFF; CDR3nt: TGTGCCAGCAGTAGGGACAGGATTAACAATGAGCAGTTCTTC
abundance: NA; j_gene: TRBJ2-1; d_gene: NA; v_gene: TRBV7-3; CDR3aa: CASSLTSGYEQFF; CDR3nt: TGTGCCAGCAGCTTAACTAGCGGCTATGAGCAGTTCTTC
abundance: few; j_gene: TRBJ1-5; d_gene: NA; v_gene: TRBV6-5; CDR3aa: CASSWSREFSQPQHF; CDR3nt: TGTGCCAGCAGTTGGTCCAGGGAATTTTCTCAGCCCCAGCATTTT
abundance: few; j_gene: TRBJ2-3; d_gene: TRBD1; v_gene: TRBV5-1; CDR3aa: CASSLTSRGSADTQYF; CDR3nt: TGCGCCAGCAGCCTTACCTCCAGGGGGAGTGCAGATACGCAGTATTTT
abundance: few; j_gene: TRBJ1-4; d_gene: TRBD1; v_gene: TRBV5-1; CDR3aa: CASSRSDRRNEKLFF; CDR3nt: TGCGCCAGCAGCCGATCGGACAGGCGTAATGAAAAACTGTTTTTT
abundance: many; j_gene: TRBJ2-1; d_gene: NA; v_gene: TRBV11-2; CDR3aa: CASSPSTREQFF; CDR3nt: TGTGCCAGCAGCCCTTCAACCAGGGAGCAGTTCTTC
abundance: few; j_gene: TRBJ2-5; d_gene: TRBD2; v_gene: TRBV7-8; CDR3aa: CASSPIAGVGPETQYF; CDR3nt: TGTGCCAGCAGCCCCATAGCGGGAGTGGGGCCAGAGACCCAGTACTTC
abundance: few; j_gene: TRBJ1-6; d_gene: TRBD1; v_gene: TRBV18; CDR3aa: CASSLLDRGDSPLHF; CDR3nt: TGTGCCAGCTCACTTCTGGACAGGGGAGATTCACCCCTCCACTTT
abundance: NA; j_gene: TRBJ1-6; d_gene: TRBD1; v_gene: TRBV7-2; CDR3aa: CASSDRQGLNSPLHF; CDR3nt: TGTGCCAGCAGCGATCGACAGGGCCTTAATTCACCCCTCCACTTT
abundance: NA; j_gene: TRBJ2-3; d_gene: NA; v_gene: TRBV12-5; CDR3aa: CASGLVLGSTDTQYF; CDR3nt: TGTGCTAGTGGTTTGGTACTCGGGAGCACAGATACGCAGTATTTT
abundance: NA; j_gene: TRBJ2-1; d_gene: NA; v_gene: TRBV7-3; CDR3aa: CASSKQGYEQFF; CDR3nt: TGTGCCAGCAGCAAACAGGGCTATGAGCAGTTCTTC
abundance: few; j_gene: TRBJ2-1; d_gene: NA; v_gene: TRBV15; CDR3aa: CATSSLGYNEQFF; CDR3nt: TGTGCCACCAGCAGTTTAGGGTACAATGAGCAGTTCTTC
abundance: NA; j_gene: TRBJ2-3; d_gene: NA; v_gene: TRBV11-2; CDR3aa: CASSLTLSSGDTQYF; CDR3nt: TGTGCCAGCAGCTTAACACTTTCGTCCGGGGATACGCAGTATTTT
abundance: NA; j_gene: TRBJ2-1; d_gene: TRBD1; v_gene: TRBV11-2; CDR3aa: CASSRDRVSNEQFF; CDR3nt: TGTGCCAGCAGCCGGGACAGGGTTTCCAATGAGCAGTTCTTC
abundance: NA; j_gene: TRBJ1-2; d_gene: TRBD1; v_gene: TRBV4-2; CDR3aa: CASSHPGQGGGYTF; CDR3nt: TGTGCCAGCAGCCACCCGGGACAGGGTGGTGGCTACACCTTC
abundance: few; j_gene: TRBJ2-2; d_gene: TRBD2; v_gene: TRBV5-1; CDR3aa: CASSQTSGAATGELFF; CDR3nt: TGCGCCAGCAGCCAAACTAGCGGAGCCGCCACCGGGGAGCTGTTTTTT
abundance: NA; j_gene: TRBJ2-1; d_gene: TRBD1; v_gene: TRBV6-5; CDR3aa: CASSYSAGGGSTDNEQFF; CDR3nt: TGTGCCAGCAGTTACTCAGCAGGGGGCGGTTCCACAGACAATGAGCAGTTCTTC